This TCR beta chain appears in the sequencing data of a study of cytomegalovirus exposure and HLA in healthy donors listed by TCRdb under 2017. Background for the entire study: In an earlier analysis of approximately 640 of the donors, 250 to 300 Gb of sequence data and 117 million unique TCR beta sequences from 180 million or so T cells were reported. About 300 gigabases of sequencing data and around 85 million unique TCR sequences made up an early release that covered some 640 HLA-typed donors. The genetic ancestry cluster associated with self-reported Caucasian donors included 81% of the roughly 400 genotyped donors. The study aimed to test whether signatures of past pathogen exposure could be identified by cataloging public T cell receptors. Using immunosequencing, the study profiled T cell repertoires from around 670 subjects and related those repertoires to cytomegalovirus serostatus. Along with the roughly 670-subject first cohort, a separate validation cohort of over 90 different subjects was used. High-throughput TCR immunosequencing, statistical association of individual TCRs with disease status, and machine learning were combined to predict cytomegalovirus infection status. To study patterns of TCR occurrence, a later analysis re-analyzed previously published TCR beta repertoires from more than 550 donors and added high-resolution HLA genotyping. In the later analysis, no new phenotypic data were used to find candidate immune exposures; instead, reliance was placed on TCR beta sequences and their occurrence across donors. To decide whether each TCR beta V gene segment behaved as functional or pseudogenic, an earlier analysis of some 600 of the donors relied on high-throughput TCR beta sequencing. Donor age, sex, ethnicity and CMV serostatus were collected together with the repertoire data. Genome-wide SNP genotypes for about 55% of the roughly 670 donors were used in a later genetic analysis, which treated that subset as a discovery cohort. All discovery cohort repertoires had been generated using a single sequencing platform. HLA typing included class I and class II loci at four-digit resolution. The number of typed donors differed by locus: about 620-630 for A, B, C, DRB1 and DQB1; 522 for DQA1; 606 for DPA1; and about 450 for DPB1. Several DR-DQ haplotypes were treated as single units for association and clustering because of strong linkage in the cohort. Among some 400 genotyped donors of the cohort, an average of approximately 230,000 unique TCR beta nucleotide sequences were sequenced per donor, roughly 18% of them non-productive. Results and caveats for the whole study, not just this receptor: Strong co-occurrence of HLA alleles, especially DR and DQ, made assigning TCR associations to individual alleles difficult. Some IMGT-functional V segments, including TRBV6-2 and TRBV6-3, could not be distinguished by the 87-base-pair reads and were therefore excluded. An association between a missense DCLRE1C variant and V-gene and J-gene trimming of TCR beta chains was found in a later genetic analysis and replicated in an independent cohort. The cohort was sequenced for TCR beta chains only, and without alpha or paired-chain data the features that could be detected were limited. A further reported finding was that TCR beta sequences accurately predicted the HLA-A and HLA-B alleles for most subjects in the first cohort. The classifier was reported to diagnose cytomegalovirus status with high specificity and sensitivity in both the original cohort and the validation cohort. The only immune exposure information available for the cohort was CMV serostatus. The authors suggested that the approach could potentially be extended to other disease states and immunological phenotypes. The earlier analysis of about 600 of the donors excluded roughly 17 rarely observed V segments, including chromosome 9 orphons, because counts were too low. In a later analysis, several top co-occurrence clusters were reported to appear linked to parvovirus B19, influenza, CMV and Epstein-Barr virus. According to a later analysis, most CMV-associated TCR beta chains appeared to be HLA-restricted, and the HLA associations seemed to be driven largely by CMV exposure. Correlated functional status among segregating V segments might reflect linkage disequilibrium, but an unknown experimental factor could not be ruled out. The study listed approximately 150 TCR beta chains as associated with cytomegalovirus. In vitro tests confirmed that a few of the cytomegalovirus-associated TCR beta chains recognize cytomegalovirus antigens. Because HLA typing was unavailable for some donors at each locus, only the typed subset was used in association tests. In an earlier analysis of some 500 of the donors, most TCR beta V segments appeared in productive rearrangements about 90% or about 30% of the time, broadly matching IMGT annotations. The presence/absence analyses assumed that sequencing depth was roughly uniform across donors, and that assumption may not be true. A cluster of highly shared sequence variants was judged likely to be a technical artifact of the sequencing pipeline. In a later analysis, the rate of TCR association differed among HLA loci, with DRB1 alleles having the most associated TCRs and HLA-C alleles having the fewest. In a later genetic analysis, fewer N-insertions in productive TCRs were reported among donors in an Asian-associated ancestry cluster than the approximately 710-donor mean. Compared with equally common non-associated chains, HLA-associated TCR beta chains in a later analysis were more clonally expanded and had lower generation probabilities. Specific HLA alleles were associated with 16,951 TCR beta sequences at a false discovery rate of 0.05 in a later analysis. Across donors, most TCR sequences were observed very rarely, whereas some public TCRs were present in many individuals.

In total, more than 500 healthy bone marrow donors made up the cohort. All cohort members were sampled while nominally healthy, although unrecorded immune exposures were likely present. The donor was CMV seropositive and was included in the group of 270 or so seropositive cohort members. A peripheral blood sample was provided by each donor, and peripheral blood mononuclear cells were used for TCR beta sequencing. The Qiagen DNeasy Blood Extraction Kit was used to extract genomic DNA from the blood cell samples. About this clone itself: Its binding antigen is unknown. No per-base quality is available; no much larger clone lies one base away.

The CDR3 goes from the cysteine to the phenylalanine over 15 residues. The entry retains the CDR3 DNA only, 45 bases that are in frame from base 1. For CDR1 and CDR2, the germline V gene lists SGHVS and FQNEAQ. The V end gives up 5 bases and the J end 10 bases, leaving 14 bases in the junction not matched to a gene. Library prep was done by the immunoSEQ multiplex PCR assay. A mixture of 60 forward primers for TCR Vbeta segments and 13 reverse primers for TCR Jbeta segments was used in the multiplex PCR. A multiplex PCR assay on genomic DNA amplified the CDR3 region of rearranged TCR beta genes. The amplified TCR beta libraries were sequenced on the Illumina HiSeq System as 87-base-pair reads. Turning to the authors' computational methods: A later analysis counted approximately 74 million unique TCR beta chains across the 550 to 800 repertoires, and 10 million to 12 million of these chains were shared by at least two donors. Raw reads were error-corrected and collapsed into unique sequences with a nearest-neighbor algorithm that merged closely related sequences to remove PCR and sequencing errors. CDR3 sequences were aligned to IMGT reference sequences to assign V, D and J gene segments. For a sequence to be retained, a match of at least six nucleotides to both a V gene segment and a J gene segment was required. Rearrangements were classified as productive when the CDR3 lacked stop codons and remained in frame with V and J, and all other rearrangements were classified as non-productive. Following IMGT convention, CDR3 was defined as the stretch from the second conserved V-encoded cysteine to the conserved J-encoded phenylalanine. Sequences without an unambiguous match to a single V gene segment were excluded from the earlier analysis of about 630 of the donors. An earlier analysis of several hundred of the donors classified V segments as functional when productive rearrangements were above 56.7% and as segregating when the standard deviation between donors was above 5%. To diagnose cytomegalovirus status from the catalog of TCR beta chain sequences, a statistical classification framework was built. In a later analysis, V and J genes were assigned by comparing TCR nucleotide sequences against IMGT/GENE-DB human TR gene sequences. A later analysis assigned CDR3 sequences and most-parsimonious VDJ recombination scenarios with the TCRdist pipeline. In a later analysis, each TCR beta chain was defined by its CDR3 amino acid sequence together with its V-gene family, and reads lacking a unique V-gene family were excluded. In a later analysis, nearly 600 highly shared, low-generation-probability nucleotide sequences were removed to address suspected cross-contamination and a sequencing artifact. For each public chain, a later analysis derived a clonal expansion index from normalized ranks of inferred template counts within each repertoire. Generation probabilities in a later analysis came from a VDJ recombination model fitted to out-of-frame rearrangements, and those results were checked against IGoR. In a later analysis, hypergeometric tests were used to score TCR-TCR, TCR-HLA and TCR-CMV co-occurrence, with a repertoire-size bias correction applied to TCR pairs. A later analysis estimated false discovery rates by permuting HLA or CMV assignments 20 times. In a later analysis, co-occurring TCRs were grouped using DBSCAN, with TCRdist sequence similarity added in when clustering inside HLA-allele-positive subsets. Repertoires with fewer than 30,000 or more than 120,000 public chains, plus five repertoires with anomalous nucleotide sharing, were excluded from co-occurrence clustering. Entries here come from immuneACCESS through TCRdb and include only in-frame sequences with V and J called. Some clones fail to appear in such tables; in the studies checked, an unresolved V gene covers under half of the shortfall, and the cause of the remainder is unknown. V, J and clone size were drawn from that table, and D and trimming were deduced from the DNA. The sample table records approximately 150,000 clones; more than 65% of these occur just once. The ten biggest clones cover 1% to 1.5% of the sample.

Recombination joined TRBV7-8 with TRBJ1-2; TRBD1 lines up with 9 middle nucleotides. Sequenced: PBMCs. The receptor was isolated from a man in his fifties or sixties in good health and CMV-seropositive. The CDR3 region has the sequence CASSQHRDRDGVYTF. The bases read TGTGCCAGCAGCCAGCACCGGGACAGGGACGGGGTCTACACCTTC.